Below, 19 T cell receptor beta chains from the same sample are listed, as sequenced in a study of blood T cell repertoires in COVID-19. Clones were sequenced by immunoSEQ multiplex PCR, and TCRdb holds only the in-frame ones, with some missing. The data hold around 72,000 clones, with 82% observed a single time. The material sequenced was peripheral blood. Every receptor here comes from a human donor in a cohort sampled during active COVID-19.

This clone was observed a few times. This sequence joins TRBV6-2 or TRBV6-3 and TRBJ2-1; D not certain. The germline CDR1 and CDR2 sequences are MNHEY and SVGEGT. The CDR3 contains 12 residues. Trimming cost V 2 bases and J 6 bases, with 5 bases left between them. The CDR3 DNA follows: TGTGCCAGCAGTTACCCCTTCAATGAGCAGTTCTTC. This translates into CASSYPFNEQFF.

CDR3 DNA: TGTGCCAGCAGAACAGACCCGGTCATGAACACTGAAGCTTTCTTT. It translates to CASRTDPVMNTEAFF. This chain connects TRBV7-2 to TRBJ1-1, with no clear D. This CDR3 region has 15 residues. Germline V gene sequence: CDR1 SGHTA, CDR2 FQGNSA. The ends were cut back, 6 bases at V and 0 bases at J, with 14 bases in the middle.

In its sample, this clone was seen a few times. The V gene is TRBV19, the J gene TRBJ1-6; D is possibly TRBD1 (5 bases). Deletions cut 9 bases from V and 4 bases from J, with 7 bases between. The CDR3 covers 12 residues. The V gene's germline CDR1 is LNHDA and CDR2 SQIVND (reference sequence). CDR3 region: CASRQYNSPLHF. The CDR3 bases are TGTGCCAGCAGACAGTATAATTCACCCCTCCACTTT.

This chain links TRBV6-5 with TRBJ1-1; 7 nucleotides align to TRBD1. Germline V gene sequence: CDR1 MNHEY, CDR2 SVGAGI. The trim removed 0 bases at V and 4 bases at J, leaving 8 bases unmatched. This CDR3 is 16 amino acids long. This CDR3 is CASSYSRRGPGTEAFF. CDR3 DNA sequence: TGTGCCAGCAGTTACTCGAGGAGGGGGCCGGGCACTGAAGCTTTCTTT.

V gene TRBV29-1 combines with J gene TRBJ2-1, with D perhaps matching TRBD1 (5 bases). Germline V CDR1 and CDR2: SQVTM, ANQGSEA. This CDR3 contains 11 residues. V was shortened by 6 bases and J by 10 bases, with 13 bases between the two germline ends. The CDR3 nucleotides are TGCAGCGTGAACAGGAACTGGGAGCAGTTCTTC. Translation gives CSVNRNWEQFF.

The chain joins TRBV10-2 to TRBJ2-2; D is possibly TRBD2 (6 bases). The V gene lost 2 bases and the J gene lost 5 bases, with 12 bases spanning the gap. CDR1 and CDR2 from the germline V gene are WSHSY and SAAADI. The CDR3 loop spans 15 amino acids. CDR3 in amino acids: CASSERAGWTGELFF. In DNA, the CDR3 is TGCGCCAGCAGTGAGAGGGCGGGATGGACCGGGGAGCTGTTTTTT.

The chain's CDR3 is CASSPWVPRHEQYF. The CDR3 DNA reads TGTGCCAGCAGCCCTTGGGTCCCGAGGCACGAGCAGTACTTC. The chain is built from TRBV13 and TRBJ2-7; no clear D. The V end lost 5 bases, the J end lost 5 bases, and 16 bases lay between the germline ends. The CDR3 has 14 amino acids. Germline V gene data show CDR1 as PRHDT and CDR2 as FYEKMQ (reference sequence).

This rearrangement joins TRBV7-9 to TRBJ2-7, with TRBD2 identical over 7 bases. Germline V CDR1 and CDR2: SEHNR, FQNEAQ (reference sequence). The V and J ends lost 6 bases and 6 bases, in that order; junction bases with no gene match: 8. The CDR3 has 13 residues. This chain's CDR3 is CASRRGASGEQYF. Here the CDR3 DNA reads TGTGCCAGCAGACGCGGGGCTAGCGGCGAGCAGTACTTC.

This chain connects TRBV12-3 or TRBV12-4 to TRBJ1-1; D not certain. There are 13 residues in the CDR3. The V and J ends lost 0 bases and 2 bases respectively, with 4 bases between them. The CDR3 region is CASSLAANTEAFF. Here the CDR3 DNA reads TGTGCCAGCAGTTTAGCAGCTAACACTGAAGCTTTCTTT.

In DNA form, the CDR3 reads TGTGCCAGCAGCCAGGGGGCCTATGGCTACACCTTC. Its translation is CASSQGAYGYTF. The V gene is TRBV4-2, the J gene TRBJ1-2, with a weak D call TRBD1 (6 bases). In germline, CDR1 is LGHNA, CDR2 YNFKEQ. The CDR3 contains 12 residues. Trimming left V 3 bases short and J 4 bases short, with 6 bases between.

The genes are TRBV6-6 and TRBJ2-7; 9 positions agree with TRBD1. The CDR3 is 14 amino acids. CDR1 is MNHNY and CDR2 is SVGAGI in the germline V gene (reference sequence). Germline trimming cut 6 bases from V and 6 bases from J; bases unmatched to any gene: 9. The CDR3 nucleotides read TGTGCCAGCAGCGGCGGACAGGGGAATAGCGAGCAGTACTTC. Protein product: CASSGGQGNSEQYF.

DNA of the CDR3: TGTGCCAGCAGCCCTACCCTGGGGCAGGGCTCTGGAAACACCATATATTTT. It encodes CASSPTLGQGSGNTIYF. The V gene is TRBV7-8, the J gene TRBJ1-3; D is possibly TRBD1 (5 bases). Per the germline V gene, CDR1 is SGHVS and CDR2 is FQNEAQ. Trimming pared 5 bases from V and 0 bases from J, leaving 17 bases between. This CDR3 has 17 amino acids.

The chain has TRBV5-1 and TRBJ1-2, with D possibly TRBD1 on 6 matching bases. Germline V gives CDR1 SGHRS, CDR2 YFSETQ. This CDR3 has 14 residues. V was shortened by 0 bases and J by 10 bases, with 16 bases between the two germline ends. This CDR3 is CASSLEGQGKDYTF. CDR3 sequence (DNA): TGCGCCAGCAGCTTGGAGGGTCAGGGGAAAGACTACACCTTC.

V usage is TRBV7-8 and J usage is TRBJ1-3; no reliable D call. This CDR3 is 12 amino acids long. Germline V gene sequence: CDR1 SGHVS, CDR2 FQNEAQ. The V end lost 5 bases, the J end lost 4 bases, and 6 bases lay between the germline ends. The CDR3 DNA reads TGTGCCAGCAGCGCTAGGGGAAACACCATATATTTT. Translation gives CASSARGNTIYF. The whole variable domain, remainder taken from reference TRBV7-8 and TRBJ1-3, is GAGVSQSPRYKVAKRGQDVALRCDPISGHVSLFWYQQALGQGPEFLTYFQNEAQLDKSGLPSDRFFAERPEGSVSTLKIQRTQQEDSAVYLCASSARGNTIYFGEGSWLTVV.

This sequence joins TRBV19 and TRBJ1-5; maybe TRBD1 (5 bases). V was pared by 3 bases and J by 2 bases, with 14 bases between. Germline CDR1 reads LNHDA; CDR2 reads SQIVND (reference sequence). The CDR3 consists of 16 residues. The CDR3 is CASSMAGRLGNQPQHF. The CDR3 DNA reads as TGTGCCAGTAGTATGGCAGGGCGGTTGGGCAATCAGCCCCAGCATTTT.

The chain is built from TRBV6-6 and TRBJ1-2; the match to TRBD1 covers 10 bases. The J segment lost 2 bases and the V segment lost 6 bases, leaving 6 bases of the junction unmatched. CDR1 and CDR2 (germline): MNHNY, SVGAGI (reference sequence). The CDR3 runs 15 residues. The CDR3 reads CASSTGQGVNYGYTF. CDR3 coding DNA: TGTGCCAGCAGCACAGGACAGGGGGTGAACTATGGCTACACCTTC.

This chain joins TRBV11-2 and TRBJ2-7; D perhaps matches TRBD2 (5 bases). CDR1 is SGHAT, CDR2 FQNNGV, per germline. The CDR3 contains 14 residues. V lost 4 bases to trimming and J lost 2 bases, with 12 bases between them. DNA for the CDR3: TGTGCCAGCAGCTCCCCCGGGAATCCCTACGAGCAGTACTTC. This encodes CASSSPGNPYEQYF.

The rearrangement joins TRBV6-5 to TRBJ1-2, with D perhaps matching TRBD1 (5 bases). The CDR3 extends over 14 amino acids. Between the trimmed V and J ends, which lost 6 bases and 7 bases, there was a span of 18 bases. The germline V gene encodes CDR1 MNHEY and CDR2 SVGAGI. CDR3 protein: CASRLGREESGYTF. The CDR3 region has the DNA TGTGCCAGCAGACTGGGGCGGGAGGAGAGTGGCTACACCTTC.

This clone was picked up a small number of times. V is TRBV5-1 and J is TRBJ2-7; 7 bases map to TRBD1. This CDR3 spans 14 amino acids. V lost 4 bases, J lost 1 base, and 5 bases stayed unmatched. Germline assignment: CDR1 SGHRS and CDR2 YFSETQ. The CDR3 nucleotides read TGCGCCAGCAGCATGGAGACAGGGTCCTACGAGCAGTACTTC. It encodes CASSMETGSYEQYF.